A selection of T cell receptor beta chains follows, all from one sample in a study of cytomegalovirus exposure and HLA in healthy donors. Data came from immunoSEQ multiplex PCR; TCRdb stores just in-frame clones and leaves some out. This table holds more than 95,000 clones, approximately 81% found once. What was sequenced was PBMCs. These receptor sequences come from a man aged 25 to 40 in good health and CMV-seropositive. Both conserved end residues are part of each CDR3. D genes are given only for firm matches. Clone size is not always given. Where it is, it says once, few, many or a class for expanded clones.

CDR3aa: CASSTGTGINQPQHF
CDR3nt: TGTGCCAGCAGCACCGGGACAGGGATCAATCAGCCCCAGCATTTT
v_gene: TRBV21-1
d_gene: .
j_gene: TRBJ1-5
abundance: few

CDR3aa: CASSYYGTSGHEQYF
CDR3nt: TGTGCCAGCAGCTACTACGGGACTAGCGGCCACGAGCAGTACTTC
v_gene: TRBV6-5
d_gene: TRBD2
j_gene: TRBJ2-7
abundance: .

CDR3aa: CSSMDRDYGYTF
CDR3nt: TGTTCCAGCATGGACAGGGACTATGGCTACACCTTC
v_gene: TRBV7-9
d_gene: TRBD1
j_gene: TRBJ1-2
abundance: .

CDR3aa: CASSIQTGTVGNTIYF
CDR3nt: TGTGCCAGCTCAATCCAAACAGGGACGGTCGGAAACACCATATATTTT
v_gene: TRBV18
d_gene: .
j_gene: TRBJ1-3
abundance: .

CDR3aa: CAWTTSGLQFF
CDR3nt: TGTGCCTGGACCACTAGCGGGTTGCAGTTCTTC
v_gene: TRBV30
d_gene: TRBD2
j_gene: TRBJ2-1
abundance: few

CDR3aa: CASSLYETQYF
CDR3nt: TGTGCCAGCAGCTTATATGAGACCCAGTACTTC
v_gene: TRBV7-2
d_gene: .
j_gene: TRBJ2-5
abundance: .

CDR3aa: CASTRYGSAAKNIQYF
CDR3nt: TGTGCCAGCACCCGATATGGGAGTGCAGCCAAAAACATTCAGTACTTC
v_gene: TRBV28
d_gene: .
j_gene: TRBJ2-4
abundance: once

CDR3aa: CASSLARGGTDTQYF
CDR3nt: TGCGCCAGCAGCTTGGCCCGGGGAGGCACAGATACGCAGTATTTT
v_gene: TRBV5-1
d_gene: .
j_gene: TRBJ2-3
abundance: .

CDR3aa: CASSVDGLGAYNEQFF
CDR3nt: TGTGCCAGCAGCGTAGACGGGTTAGGCGCCTACAATGAGCAGTTCTTC
v_gene: TRBV9
d_gene: .
j_gene: TRBJ2-1
abundance: .

CDR3aa: CASSEAPQGTIQYF
CDR3nt: TGTGCCAGCAGTGAAGCGCCCCAGGGGACCATTCAGTACTTC
v_gene: TRBV6-1
d_gene: .
j_gene: TRBJ2-4
abundance: .

CDR3aa: CASRGLETGVTGELFF
CDR3nt: TGTGCCAGCAGAGGACTAGAGACAGGGGTCACCGGGGAGCTGTTTTTT
v_gene: TRBV2
d_gene: .
j_gene: TRBJ2-2
abundance: .

CDR3aa: CASSQEGLAGLTDTQYF
CDR3nt: TGCGCCAGCAGCCAAGAGGGACTAGCGGGGCTCACAGATACGCAGTATTTT
v_gene: TRBV4-3
d_gene: TRBD2
j_gene: TRBJ2-3
abundance: .

CDR3aa: CAISGQSNQPQHF
CDR3nt: TGTGCCATCAGTGGACAGAGCAATCAGCCCCAGCATTTT
v_gene: TRBV10-3
d_gene: .
j_gene: TRBJ1-5
abundance: .

CDR3aa: CASSQEWGVDGYTF
CDR3nt: TGTGCCAGCAGCCAAGAATGGGGCGTGGATGGCTACACCTTC
v_gene: TRBV14
d_gene: .
j_gene: TRBJ1-2
abundance: .

CDR3aa: CAISESKDRWRTGELFF
CDR3nt: TGTGCCATCAGTGAGTCGAAGGACAGGTGGAGGACCGGGGAGCTGTTTTTT
v_gene: TRBV10-3
d_gene: TRBD1
j_gene: TRBJ2-2
abundance: .

CDR3aa: CATRTSGTHEQYF
CDR3nt: TGTGCCACTCGGACTAGCGGGACCCACGAGCAGTACTTC
v_gene: TRBV2
d_gene: TRBD2
j_gene: TRBJ2-7
abundance: .

CDR3aa: CALEGVGGYTF
CDR3nt: TGTGCCCTAGAGGGGGTCGGGGGCTACACCTTC
v_gene: TRBV2
d_gene: .
j_gene: TRBJ1-2
abundance: .

CDR3aa: CASSSQLAGEHEQFF
CDR3nt: TGTGCCAGCAGCTCCCAACTAGCGGGAGAGCATGAGCAGTTCTTC
v_gene: TRBV7-3
d_gene: TRBD2
j_gene: TRBJ2-1
abundance: few

CDR3aa: CASSPLRGQGTIGKKDTF
CDR3nt: TGTGCCAGCAGCCCTCTCCGGGGACAGGGGACAATTGGAAAAAAGGACACCTTC
v_gene: TRBV7-8
d_gene: TRBD1
j_gene: TRBJ1-2
abundance: .

CDR3aa: CSVEVARAGNEQFF
CDR3nt: TGCAGCGTTGAAGTGGCGCGGGCGGGCAATGAGCAGTTCTTC
v_gene: TRBV29-1
d_gene: .
j_gene: TRBJ2-1
abundance: .

CDR3aa: CASSADRGNGYTF
CDR3nt: TGTGCCAGCAGCGCGGACAGGGGGAATGGCTACACCTTC
v_gene: TRBV5-6
d_gene: TRBD1
j_gene: TRBJ1-2
abundance: .

CDR3aa: CASSLKFPGANTGELFF
CDR3nt: TGTGCCAGCAGTTTAAAGTTTCCAGGGGCGAACACCGGGGAGCTGTTTTTT
v_gene: TRBV27
d_gene: .
j_gene: TRBJ2-2
abundance: .

CDR3aa: CASSQAGDNTGELFF
CDR3nt: TGTGCCAGCAGCCAAGCGGGGGACAACACCGGGGAGCTGTTTTTT
v_gene: TRBV4-2
d_gene: .
j_gene: TRBJ2-2
abundance: .

CDR3aa: CAIGGGTGTYEQYF
CDR3nt: TGTGCCATCGGGGGGGGGACTGGAACCTACGAGCAGTACTTC
v_gene: TRBV28
d_gene: TRBD2
j_gene: TRBJ2-7
abundance: .

CDR3aa: CASSQMTDTQYF
CDR3nt: TGCGCCAGCAGTCAAATGACAGATACGCAGTATTTT
v_gene: TRBV5-1
d_gene: .
j_gene: TRBJ2-3
abundance: .

CDR3aa: CASSLSGSTNTQYF
CDR3nt: TGTGCCAGCAGTCTTAGCGGGAGCACAAATACGCAGTATTTT
v_gene: TRBV6-4
d_gene: TRBD2
j_gene: TRBJ2-3
abundance: .

CDR3aa: CSVEKGTGNTEAFF
CDR3nt: TGCAGCGTTGAGAAAGGGACAGGCAACACTGAAGCTTTCTTT
v_gene: TRBV29-1
d_gene: TRBD1
j_gene: TRBJ1-1
abundance: .

CDR3aa: CASSHKRGLASSYNEQFF
CDR3nt: TGTGCCAGCAGCCACAAACGGGGACTCGCGTCCTCCTACAATGAGCAGTTCTTC
v_gene: TRBV11-3
d_gene: .
j_gene: TRBJ2-1
abundance: .

CDR3aa: CAWTAWIDRGLGEQYF
CDR3nt: TGTGCCTGGACCGCTTGGATCGACAGGGGGCTAGGCGAGCAGTACTTC
v_gene: TRBV30
d_gene: TRBD1
j_gene: TRBJ2-7
abundance: .

CDR3aa: CASSPNGVRQETQYF
CDR3nt: TGTGCCAGCAGCCCGAACGGGGTGAGGCAAGAGACCCAGTACTTC
v_gene: TRBV7-2
d_gene: .
j_gene: TRBJ2-5
abundance: .

CDR3aa: CASSLGGQPNTQYF
CDR3nt: TGTGCCAGCAGTCTGGGGGGACAGCCCAATACGCAGTATTTT
v_gene: TRBV28
d_gene: .
j_gene: TRBJ2-3
abundance: .

CDR3aa: CAWSSDMGERETQYF
CDR3nt: TGTGCCTGGAGTAGTGATATGGGAGAGAGAGAGACCCAGTACTTC
v_gene: TRBV30
d_gene: .
j_gene: TRBJ2-5
abundance: .

CDR3aa: CASSQDTGGLAGENNEQFF
CDR3nt: TGCGCCAGCAGCCAAGATACCGGGGGTCTAGCGGGAGAGAATAATGAGCAGTTCTTC
v_gene: TRBV4-3
d_gene: TRBD2
j_gene: TRBJ2-1
abundance: .

CDR3aa: CASSITGGGQPQHF
CDR3nt: TGTGCCAGCAGCATAACAGGGGGCGGTCAGCCCCAGCATTTT
v_gene: TRBV7-2
d_gene: TRBD1
j_gene: TRBJ1-5
abundance: .

CDR3aa: CSVEETGSVDTQYF
CDR3nt: TGCAGCGTTGAAGAGACAGGGTCGGTAGATACGCAGTATTTT
v_gene: TRBV29-1
d_gene: TRBD1
j_gene: TRBJ2-3
abundance: .

CDR3aa: CASSWGSGTGYGYTF
CDR3nt: TGCGCCAGCAGCTGGGGTTCCGGGACAGGGTATGGCTACACCTTC
v_gene: TRBV5-1
d_gene: TRBD1
j_gene: TRBJ1-2
abundance: few

CDR3aa: CASSFSSGEDYEQYF
CDR3nt: TGTGCCAGCAGTTTTTCGTCGGGTGAGGATTACGAGCAGTACTTC
v_gene: TRBV27
d_gene: .
j_gene: TRBJ2-7
abundance: .

CDR3aa: CASSSRQGKVEEQYF
CDR3nt: TGTGCCAGCAGCTCACGACAGGGGAAAGTGGAAGAGCAGTACTTC
v_gene: TRBV7-2
d_gene: TRBD1
j_gene: TRBJ2-7
abundance: .

CDR3aa: CASSSGSKAGELFF
CDR3nt: TGTGCCAGCAGTTCCGGGAGTAAGGCCGGGGAGCTGTTTTTT
v_gene: TRBV7-6
d_gene: .
j_gene: TRBJ2-2
abundance: once

CDR3aa: CASSQERYSADTQYF
CDR3nt: TGCGCCAGCAGCCAAGAAAGATATAGCGCAGATACGCAGTATTTT
v_gene: TRBV4-3
d_gene: .
j_gene: TRBJ2-3
abundance: .